Reported below is one TCR beta chain. The antigen is undetermined. Sequence at one end of the junction differs from germline and may be a read error. These data originate in a study of response to subunit inactivated influenza vaccine. Germline assignment: CDR1 LGHNA and CDR2 YSLEER. There are 16 residues in the CDR3. Study findings and constraints: A suggestion made by the authors is that each seasonal influenza vaccination recruits few new T cells.

A single record per CDR3 protein comes from TCRdb applying MiXCR to the RT-PCR reads. The sample lists about 300,000 distinct CDR3 sequences, just over 20% seen once, with roughly 10% in the top ten. The receptor comes from a man aged 50-75 years who received an inactivated influenza vaccine. This sample comprised PBMCs from blood, obtained about 19 months after vaccination. The V and J genes are TRBV4-3 and TRBJ1-6; D unresolved. The CDR3 protein is CASSRKSGPYNSPLHF. CDR3 coding DNA: TGCGCCAGCAGCCGGAAAAGCGGTCCCTACAATTCACCCCTCCACTTT.